This TCR beta chain is from a study of blood T cells in healthy people across ages. This clonotype came up many times. Germline trimming cut 1 base from V and 5 bases from J; bases unmatched to any gene: 17. Germline V gene sequence: CDR1 LGHNA, CDR2 YSLEER. This CDR3 comprises 18 residues. Primed by a sample-barcoded 5' primer and a J-beta primer mix, a second PCR proceeded for about 6 to 11 cycles. TCRdb fed the 5' RACE reads into MiXCR, producing one record per CDR3 protein. Here the sample spans about 1.7 million distinct CDR3 sequences, 28% being singletons. The chain is built from TRBV4-3 and TRBJ2-7; TRBD1 aligns across 7 bases. The receptor's source is a woman younger than 45 in good health. Material for sequencing was blood. The CDR3 protein is CASSQVLTDRVAPNEQYF. The CDR3 DNA reads as TGCGCCAGCAGCCAAGTATTAACCGACAGGGTAGCTCCGAACGAGCAGTACTTC.